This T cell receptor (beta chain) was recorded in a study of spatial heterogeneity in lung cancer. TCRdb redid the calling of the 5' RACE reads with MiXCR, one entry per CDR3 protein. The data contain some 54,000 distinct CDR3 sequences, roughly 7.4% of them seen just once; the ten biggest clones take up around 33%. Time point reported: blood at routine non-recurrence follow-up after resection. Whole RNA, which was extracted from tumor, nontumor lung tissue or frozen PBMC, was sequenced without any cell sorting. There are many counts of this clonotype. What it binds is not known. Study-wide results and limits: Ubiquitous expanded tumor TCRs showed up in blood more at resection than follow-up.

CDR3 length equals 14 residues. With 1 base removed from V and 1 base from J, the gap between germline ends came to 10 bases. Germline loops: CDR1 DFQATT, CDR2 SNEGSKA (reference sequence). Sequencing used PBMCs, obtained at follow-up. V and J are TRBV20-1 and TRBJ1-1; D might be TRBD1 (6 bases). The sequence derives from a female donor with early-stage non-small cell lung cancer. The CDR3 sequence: CSARGGQRNTEAFF. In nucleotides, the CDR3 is TGCAGTGCTAGAGGCGGACAGAGGAACACTGAAGCTTTCTTT.